This section outlines one T cell receptor beta chain sequence together with its context. As yet, its antigen is unknown. The data were taken from a study of beta chain features in type 1 diabetes. TCRB transcripts that were expressed got sequenced, as all of the isolated RNA had been reverse transcribed. The assay was immunoSEQ multiplex PCR, and TCRdb's table has in-frame clones only and misses some. The table records around 340,000 clones, less than 20% of them present only once. Whole-study results and caveats: Short templates might get an advantage during PCR, and this would be equal in patients and controls. The study found that naive, central memory and Treg TCRB repertoires appeared more similar in patients than in healthy donors.

CD4+ naive, central memory, regulatory and stem cell-like memory subsets were isolated by sorting on CD45RO/CCR7/CD25/CD127/CD95/CD27. The germline V gene encodes CDR1 SGHNT and CDR2 YYREEE (reference sequence). The J segment lost 7 bases and the V segment lost 3 bases, leaving 12 bases of the junction unmatched. The CDR3 sequence is 16 residues long. The material sequenced was naive CD4+ T cells from blood. This chain joins TRBV5-4 and TRBJ2-1, with TRBD1 identical over 8 bases. The receptor's source is a young woman in good health. For the CDR3, the DNA is TGTGCCAGCAGCTCACAAGGACAGGGACAGTTGAATGAGCAGTTCTTC. Amino acids: CASSSQGQGQLNEQFF.